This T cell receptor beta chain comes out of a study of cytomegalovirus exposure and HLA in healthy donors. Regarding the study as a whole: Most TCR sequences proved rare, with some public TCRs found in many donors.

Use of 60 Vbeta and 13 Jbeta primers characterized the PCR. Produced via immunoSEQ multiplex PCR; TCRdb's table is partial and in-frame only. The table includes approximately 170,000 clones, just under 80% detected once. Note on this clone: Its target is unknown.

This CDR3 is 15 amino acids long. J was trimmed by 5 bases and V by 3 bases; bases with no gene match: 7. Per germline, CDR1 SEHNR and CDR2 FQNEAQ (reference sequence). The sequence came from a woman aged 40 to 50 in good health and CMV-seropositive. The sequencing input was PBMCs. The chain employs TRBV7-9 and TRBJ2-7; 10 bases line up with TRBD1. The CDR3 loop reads CASSFPGQGKHEQYF. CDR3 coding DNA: TGTGCCAGCAGCTTTCCGGGACAGGGGAAGCACGAGCAGTACTTC.